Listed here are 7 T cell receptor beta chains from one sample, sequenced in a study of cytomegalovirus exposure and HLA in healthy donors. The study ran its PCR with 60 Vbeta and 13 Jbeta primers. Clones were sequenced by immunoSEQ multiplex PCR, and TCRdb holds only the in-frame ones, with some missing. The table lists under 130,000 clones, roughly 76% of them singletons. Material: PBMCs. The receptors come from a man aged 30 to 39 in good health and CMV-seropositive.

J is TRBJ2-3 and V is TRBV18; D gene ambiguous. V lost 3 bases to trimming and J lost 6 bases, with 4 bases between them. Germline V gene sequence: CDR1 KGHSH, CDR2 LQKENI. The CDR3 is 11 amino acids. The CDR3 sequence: CASSPSDTQYF. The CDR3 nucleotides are TGTGCCAGCTCACCTAGCGATACGCAGTATTTT.

CDR3 loop: CASSWGDRTTDQPQHF. The DNA of the CDR3 is TGCGCCAGCAGCTGGGGGGACAGGACTACTGATCAGCCCCAGCATTTT. The rearrangement uses TRBV5-1 and TRBJ1-5, with 8 positions matching TRBD1. V trimming: 3 bases; J trimming: 5 bases; junction bases outside the gene matches: 10. Germline V CDR1 and CDR2: SGHRS, YFSETQ. The CDR3 covers 16 residues.

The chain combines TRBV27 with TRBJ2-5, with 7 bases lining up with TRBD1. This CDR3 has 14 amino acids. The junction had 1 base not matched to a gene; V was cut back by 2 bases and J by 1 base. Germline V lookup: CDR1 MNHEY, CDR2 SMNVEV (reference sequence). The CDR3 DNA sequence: TGTGCCAGCAGTTTAAGGGACAGCCAAGAGACCCAGTACTTC. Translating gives CASSLRDSQETQYF.

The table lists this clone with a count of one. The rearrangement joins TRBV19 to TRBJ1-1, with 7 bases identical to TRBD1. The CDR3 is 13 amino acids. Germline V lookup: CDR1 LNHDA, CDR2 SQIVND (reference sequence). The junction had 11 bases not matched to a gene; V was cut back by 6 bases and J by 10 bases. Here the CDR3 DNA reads TGTGCCAGTAGCCGGACAGGCGGCGGGCGAGCTTTCTTT. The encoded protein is CASSRTGGGRAFF.

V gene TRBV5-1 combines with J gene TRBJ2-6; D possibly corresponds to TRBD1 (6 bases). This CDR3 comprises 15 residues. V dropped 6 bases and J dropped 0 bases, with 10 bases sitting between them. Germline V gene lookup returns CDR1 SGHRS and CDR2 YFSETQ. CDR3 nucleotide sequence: TGCGCCAGCACACAGGGCCCCTCTGGGGCCAACGTCCTGACTTTC. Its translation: CASTQGPSGANVLTF.

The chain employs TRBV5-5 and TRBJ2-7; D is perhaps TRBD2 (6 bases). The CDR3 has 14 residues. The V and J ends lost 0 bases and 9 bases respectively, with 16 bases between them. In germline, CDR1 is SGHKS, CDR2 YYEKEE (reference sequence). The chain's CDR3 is CASSLDYGGALQYF. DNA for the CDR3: TGTGCCAGCAGCTTGGATTACGGAGGGGCCTTGCAGTACTTC.

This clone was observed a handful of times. CDR3: CASSLTGVAGELFF. The CDR3 DNA sequence: TGTGCCAGCAGCTTGACAGGGGTCGCCGGGGAGCTGTTTTTT. This chain uses TRBV7-3 with TRBJ2-2; 8 bases map to TRBD1. The V gene's germline CDR1 is SGHTA and CDR2 FQGTGA. J was trimmed by 6 bases and V by 3 bases; bases with no gene match: 3. CDR3 size: 14 residues.